This TCR beta chain was observed in a study of OX40 agonist ivuxolimab in advanced cancers. The CDR3 contains 16 residues. Germline-derived CDR1 and CDR2 are LNHDA and SQIVND (reference sequence). V shed 5 bases and J 0 bases; nucleotides not matched to a gene: 4. Clones were read by immunoSEQ multiplex PCR, and TCRdb kept only the in-frame ones, dropping some. This sample has about 80,000 clones, with roughly nine tenths found just once. This TCR derives from an adult with an advanced solid tumor such as melanoma, head and neck, liver or kidney cancer. Sequencing was performed on CD4+ or CD8+ T cells sorted from blood, taken in a trial of the OX40 agonist ivuxolimab. The chain joins TRBV19 to TRBJ1-6; 7 bases agree with TRBD1. CDR3 coding DNA: TGTGCCAGTAGTTCCCGGGACAGCTCCTATAATTCACCCCTCCACTTT. Its protein is CASSSRDSSYNSPLHF.